The sequence of this T cell receptor (beta chain) was determined in a study of blood T cell repertoires in COVID-19. The wider study: Acute and convalescent COVID-19 specimens originated in the United States, Italy and Spain. In each case, the material was cDNA or gDNA derived from T cells, B-cell-depleted T cells, or PBMCs.

This CDR3 is 15 amino acids long. V was trimmed by 4 bases and J by 5 bases, leaving 15 bases between them. Germline V gene data show CDR1 as MNHEY and CDR2 as SVGAGI. This clone appeared a few times. As processed by the authors: Amplifying reference gene primers gave estimates of nucleated cell counts. Some clones are missing from TCRdb's copy, which holds only in-frame ones; the method was immunoSEQ multiplex PCR. The V and J calls and clone size were taken over from that table, and D and trimming were inferred from the DNA. The sample yields approximately 120,000 clones, about 88% seen once. This sequence originates from a woman older than 75 with acute or convalescent COVID-19. The rearrangement joins TRBV6-5 to TRBJ2-1; TRBD2 might be the D (6 bases). The sequenced material came from peripheral blood. As DNA, the CDR3 is TGTGCCAGCAGTTTGGGACTGGGGAGAGACAATGAGCAGTTCTTC. This translates into CASSLGLGRDNEQFF.